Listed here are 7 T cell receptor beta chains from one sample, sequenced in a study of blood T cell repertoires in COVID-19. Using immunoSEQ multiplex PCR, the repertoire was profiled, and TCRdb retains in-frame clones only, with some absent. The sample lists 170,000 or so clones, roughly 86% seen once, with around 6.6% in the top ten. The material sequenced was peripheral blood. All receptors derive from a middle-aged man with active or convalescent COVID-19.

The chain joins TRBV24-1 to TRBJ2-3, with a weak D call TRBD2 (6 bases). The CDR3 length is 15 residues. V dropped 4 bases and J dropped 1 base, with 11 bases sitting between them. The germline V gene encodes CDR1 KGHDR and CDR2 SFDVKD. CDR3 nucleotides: TGTGCCACCAGTGAGCCATCTAGCGGCACAGATACGCAGTATTTT. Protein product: CATSEPSSGTDTQYF.

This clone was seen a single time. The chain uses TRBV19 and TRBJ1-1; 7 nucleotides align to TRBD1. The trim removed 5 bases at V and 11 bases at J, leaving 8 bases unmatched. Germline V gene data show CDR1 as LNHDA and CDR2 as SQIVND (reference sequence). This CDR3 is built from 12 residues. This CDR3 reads CASSLLTGSAFF. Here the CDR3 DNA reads TGTGCCAGTAGTCTGCTGACAGGGTCGGCTTTCTTT.

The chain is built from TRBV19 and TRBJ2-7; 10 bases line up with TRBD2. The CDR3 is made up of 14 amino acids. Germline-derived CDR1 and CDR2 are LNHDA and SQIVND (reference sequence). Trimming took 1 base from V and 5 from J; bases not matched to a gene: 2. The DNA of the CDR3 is TGTGCCAGTAGTATAGTCCTAGCGGGAGACGAGCAGTACTTC. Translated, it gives CASSIVLAGDEQYF.

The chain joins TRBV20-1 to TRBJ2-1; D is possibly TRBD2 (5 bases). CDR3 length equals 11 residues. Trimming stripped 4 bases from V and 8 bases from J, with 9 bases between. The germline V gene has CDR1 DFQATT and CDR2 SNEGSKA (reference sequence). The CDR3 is CSATSGHEQFF. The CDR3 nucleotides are TGCAGTGCTACGAGCGGCCATGAGCAGTTCTTC.

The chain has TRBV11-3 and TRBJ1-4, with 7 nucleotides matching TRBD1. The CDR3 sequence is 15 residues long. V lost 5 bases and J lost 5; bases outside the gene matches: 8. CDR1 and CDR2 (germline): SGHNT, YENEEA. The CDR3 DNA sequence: TGTGCCAGCAGCCCCCCGACAGGGAACAATGAAAAACTGTTTTTT. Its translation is CASSPPTGNNEKLFF.

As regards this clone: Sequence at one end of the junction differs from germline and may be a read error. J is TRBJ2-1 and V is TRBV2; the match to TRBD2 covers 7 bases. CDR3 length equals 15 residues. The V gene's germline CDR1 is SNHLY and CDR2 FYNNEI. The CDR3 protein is CASSVIGGLTGKTVF. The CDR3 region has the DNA TGTGCCAGCAGTGTAATTGGGGGACTAACCGGGAAGACGGTCTTC.

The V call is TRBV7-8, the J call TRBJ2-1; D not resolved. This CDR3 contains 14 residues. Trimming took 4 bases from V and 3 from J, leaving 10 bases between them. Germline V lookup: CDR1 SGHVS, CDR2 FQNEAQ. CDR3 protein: CASSYRSLYNEQFF. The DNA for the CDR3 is TGTGCCAGCAGCTATAGATCCCTCTACAATGAGCAGTTCTTC.